The present T cell receptor (beta chain) was sequenced within a study of cytomegalovirus exposure and HLA in healthy donors. Study-level findings and limits: Clonal expansion, a later analysis showed, was greater in HLA-associated TCR beta chains than in equally common others. In an earlier analysis, most TCR beta V segments were productive about 87% or about 30% of the time. There were 150 to 200 TCR beta chains listed as cytomegalovirus-associated. Reports indicate that TCR beta sequences accurately predicted the HLA-A and HLA-B alleles of most subjects.

On this clone itself: What it binds is unknown.

The ends were cut back, 7 bases at V and 7 bases at J, with 20 bases in the middle. CDR1 and CDR2 (germline): MRHNA, SNTAGT. The CDR3 is 14 amino acids. In the PCR, 60 Vbeta and 13 Jbeta primers were used. TCRdb's table, derived via immunoSEQ multiplex PCR, lists solely in-frame clones and lacks some. This table has about 140,000 clones, about 74% appearing once. The sample taken for sequencing was PBMCs. The receptor comes from a young man in good health and CMV-seronegative. The chain links TRBV6-4 to TRBJ2-7; D unresolved. CDR3 amino acids: CASISRQPKREQYF. Written as DNA, the CDR3 is TGTGCCAGCATTTCTAGGCAGCCGAAGAGGGAGCAGTACTTC.